These T cell receptor beta chains were read from a single sample in a study of T cells in Graves' hyperthyroidism and ophthalmopathy. MiXCR, applied by TCRdb to the multiplex PCR reads, yields one record per CDR3 protein. The profile shows more than 350,000 distinct CDR3 sequences, 13% to 15% of them singletons. Specimen: blood. The receptors come from a woman younger than 45 with Graves' ophthalmopathy. Both conserved end residues are part of each CDR3. Fields, in order: J gene, V gene, CDR3 protein.

j_gene: TRBJ2-3
v_gene: TRBV12-3/TRBV12-4
CDR3aa: CASSRSRSDTQYF

j_gene: TRBJ2-5
v_gene: TRBV20-1
CDR3aa: CSARDREGQETQYF

j_gene: TRBJ2-7
v_gene: TRBV27
CDR3aa: CASKTGGAYEQYF

j_gene: TRBJ1-3
v_gene: TRBV9
CDR3aa: CASSGALSSGNTIYF

j_gene: TRBJ2-5
v_gene: TRBV6-1
CDR3aa: CASTGGVHPSGETQYF

j_gene: TRBJ1-6
v_gene: TRBV25-1
CDR3aa: CASSSQGAVDSPLHF

j_gene: TRBJ2-3
v_gene: TRBV15
CDR3aa: CATSRGTGLYTDTQYF

j_gene: TRBJ2-3
v_gene: TRBV20-1
CDR3aa: CSARTETYRGNTQYF

j_gene: TRBJ2-7
v_gene: TRBV20-1
CDR3aa: CSAISGGRSYEQYF

j_gene: TRBJ2-1
v_gene: TRBV6-1
CDR3aa: CASSDQAHNEQFF

j_gene: TRBJ2-3
v_gene: TRBV6-4
CDR3aa: CASSDRTPSFTDTQYF

j_gene: TRBJ1-5
v_gene: TRBV7-2
CDR3aa: CASSLGTFNHQPQHF

j_gene: TRBJ2-2
v_gene: TRBV6-1
CDR3aa: CASREGIFTGELFF

j_gene: TRBJ1-1
v_gene: TRBV20-1
CDR3aa: CSARSTGPKNTEAFF

j_gene: TRBJ2-1
v_gene: TRBV6-1
CDR3aa: CASSRPERGPNEQFF

j_gene: TRBJ1-5
v_gene: TRBV12-3/TRBV12-4
CDR3aa: CASTNQTSMYLCASIGSQSQPQHF

j_gene: TRBJ1-1
v_gene: TRBV19
CDR3aa: CASSIDGGTEAFF

j_gene: TRBJ1-3
v_gene: TRBV12-3/TRBV12-4
CDR3aa: CASRQLRTGAGNTIYF

j_gene: TRBJ2-5
v_gene: TRBV20-1
CDR3aa: CSASSVGLETQYF

j_gene: TRBJ2-5
v_gene: TRBV5-1
CDR3aa: CASSLGQREMETQYF

j_gene: TRBJ2-3
v_gene: TRBV28
CDR3aa: CASSPLRGASTDTQYF

j_gene: TRBJ1-2
v_gene: TRBV20-1
CDR3aa: CSARASGQNYGYTF

j_gene: TRBJ1-2
v_gene: TRBV12-3/TRBV12-4
CDR3aa: CASSARGQAGYTF

j_gene: TRBJ1-1
v_gene: TRBV2
CDR3aa: CASSLTGSMNTEAFF

j_gene: TRBJ2-3
v_gene: TRBV19
CDR3aa: CATGDDPSTDTQYF

j_gene: TRBJ2-1
v_gene: TRBV29-1
CDR3aa: CSVILGPEQFF

j_gene: TRBJ1-1
v_gene: TRBV5-8
CDR3aa: CASSQTRTEAFF

j_gene: TRBJ1-3
v_gene: TRBV12-3/TRBV12-4
CDR3aa: CASTVLVSGNTIYF

j_gene: TRBJ2-5
v_gene: TRBV6-1
CDR3aa: CASSSPPKASTDQETQYF

j_gene: TRBJ1-1
v_gene: TRBV2
CDR3aa: CASSAGEGPENTEAFF

j_gene: TRBJ1-2
v_gene: TRBV19
CDR3aa: CASSLRDRTYGYTF

j_gene: TRBJ1-2
v_gene: TRBV20-1
CDR3aa: CSATLNKGGGYTF

j_gene: TRBJ2-7
v_gene: TRBV28
CDR3aa: CASSDRTGPTYEQYF

j_gene: TRBJ2-3
v_gene: TRBV12-5
CDR3aa: CASDPGTSRTDTQYF

j_gene: TRBJ1-2
v_gene: TRBV25-1
CDR3aa: CASSEYSLFPTTGSHYGYTF

j_gene: TRBJ1-5
v_gene: TRBV6-1
CDR3aa: CASSKTVPDRVDQPQHF

j_gene: TRBJ2-7
v_gene: TRBV19
CDR3aa: CASSPPPRGGSYEQYF

j_gene: TRBJ2-3
v_gene: TRBV7-7
CDR3aa: CASSLGPDSTQYF

j_gene: TRBJ2-7
v_gene: TRBV7-6
CDR3aa: CASSLGRTQYEQYF

j_gene: TRBJ1-2
v_gene: TRBV4-1
CDR3aa: CASSQGIGPTRGYTF

j_gene: TRBJ2-7
v_gene: TRBV7-2
CDR3aa: CASSLASGIYEQYF

j_gene: TRBJ2-5
v_gene: TRBV5-5
CDR3aa: CASSPGFAGRMETQYF

j_gene: TRBJ1-6
v_gene: TRBV6-4
CDR3aa: CASTEVPGQGAPGSPLHF

j_gene: TRBJ2-5
v_gene: TRBV7-9
CDR3aa: CASSLNLSQETQYF